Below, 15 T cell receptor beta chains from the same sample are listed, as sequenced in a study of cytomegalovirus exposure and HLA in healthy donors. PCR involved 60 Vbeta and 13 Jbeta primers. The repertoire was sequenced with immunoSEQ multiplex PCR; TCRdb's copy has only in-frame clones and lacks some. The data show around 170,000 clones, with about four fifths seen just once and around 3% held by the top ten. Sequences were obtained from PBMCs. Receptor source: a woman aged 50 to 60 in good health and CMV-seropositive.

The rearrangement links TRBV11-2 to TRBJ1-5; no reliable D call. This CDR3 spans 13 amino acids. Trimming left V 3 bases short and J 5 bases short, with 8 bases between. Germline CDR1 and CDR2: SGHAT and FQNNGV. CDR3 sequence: CASSLFSDQPQHF. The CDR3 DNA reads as TGTGCCAGCAGCTTGTTTTCTGATCAGCCCCAGCATTTT.

CDR3 DNA sequence: TGTGCCAGCAGCCCGGGTGACCAAGAGACCCAGTACTTC. Its protein is CASSPGDQETQYF. The chain uses TRBV4-2 and TRBJ2-5; D is undetermined. V lost 4 bases to trimming and J lost 0 bases, with 6 bases between them. CDR3 length: 13 residues. CDR1 LGHNA and CDR2 YNFKEQ come from the germline V gene.

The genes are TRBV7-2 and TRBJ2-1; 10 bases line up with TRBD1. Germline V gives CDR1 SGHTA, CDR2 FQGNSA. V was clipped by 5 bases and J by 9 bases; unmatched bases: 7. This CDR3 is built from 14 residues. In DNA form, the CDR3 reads TGTGCCAGCAGCCCCGGACAGGGGGTTGGTGAGCAGTTCTTC. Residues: CASSPGQGVGEQFF.

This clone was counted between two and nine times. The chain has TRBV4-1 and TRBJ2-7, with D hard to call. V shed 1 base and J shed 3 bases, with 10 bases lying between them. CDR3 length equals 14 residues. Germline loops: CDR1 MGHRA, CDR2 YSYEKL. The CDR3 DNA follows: TGCGCCAGCAGCCAAGTCGGGTTAGACTACGAGCAGTACTTC. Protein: CASSQVGLDYEQYF.

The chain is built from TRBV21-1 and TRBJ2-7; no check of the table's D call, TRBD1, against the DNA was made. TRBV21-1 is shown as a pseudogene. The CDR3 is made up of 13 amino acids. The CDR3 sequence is CASSEGQSYEQYF. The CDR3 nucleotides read TGTGCCAGCAGCGAGGGACAGAGCTACGAGCAGTACTTC.

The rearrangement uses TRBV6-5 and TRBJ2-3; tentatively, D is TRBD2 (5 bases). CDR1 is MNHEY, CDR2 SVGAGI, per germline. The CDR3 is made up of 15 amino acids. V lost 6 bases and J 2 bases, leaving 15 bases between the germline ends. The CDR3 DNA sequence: TGTGCCAGCAGCTCCGGGATCCTAAACACAGATACGCAGTATTTT. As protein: CASSSGILNTDTQYF.

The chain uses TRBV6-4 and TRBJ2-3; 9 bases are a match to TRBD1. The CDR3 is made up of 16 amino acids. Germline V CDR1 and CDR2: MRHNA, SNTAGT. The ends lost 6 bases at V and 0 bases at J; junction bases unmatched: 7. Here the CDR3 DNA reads TGTGCCAGCAGCCCCGGGACAGGGAGCAGCACAGATACGCAGTATTTT. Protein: CASSPGTGSSTDTQYF.

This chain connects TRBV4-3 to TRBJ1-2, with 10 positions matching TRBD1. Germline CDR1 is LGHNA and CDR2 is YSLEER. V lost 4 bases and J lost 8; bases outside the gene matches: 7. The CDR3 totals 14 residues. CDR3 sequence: CASSPRQGAGGYTF. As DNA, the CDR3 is TGCGCCAGCAGCCCCCGACAGGGGGCCGGGGGCTACACCTTC.

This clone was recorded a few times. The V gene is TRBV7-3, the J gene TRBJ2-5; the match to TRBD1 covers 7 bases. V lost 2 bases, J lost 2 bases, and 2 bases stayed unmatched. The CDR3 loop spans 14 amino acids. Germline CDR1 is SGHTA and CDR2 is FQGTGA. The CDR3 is CASSLGDRQETQYF. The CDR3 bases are TGTGCCAGCAGCTTAGGGGACAGACAAGAGACCCAGTACTTC.

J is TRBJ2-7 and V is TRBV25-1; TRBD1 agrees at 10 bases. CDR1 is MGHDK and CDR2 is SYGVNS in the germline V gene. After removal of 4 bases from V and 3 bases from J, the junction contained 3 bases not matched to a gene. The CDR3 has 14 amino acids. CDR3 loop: CASSGDRGNYEQYF. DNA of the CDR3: TGTGCCAGCAGTGGGGACAGGGGAAACTACGAGCAGTACTTC.

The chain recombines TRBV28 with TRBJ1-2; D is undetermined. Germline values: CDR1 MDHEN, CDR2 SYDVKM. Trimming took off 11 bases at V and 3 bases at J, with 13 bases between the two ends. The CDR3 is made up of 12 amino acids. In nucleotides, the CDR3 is TGTGCCTCACGAGGCACGGACTATGGCTACACCTTC. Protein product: CASRGTDYGYTF.

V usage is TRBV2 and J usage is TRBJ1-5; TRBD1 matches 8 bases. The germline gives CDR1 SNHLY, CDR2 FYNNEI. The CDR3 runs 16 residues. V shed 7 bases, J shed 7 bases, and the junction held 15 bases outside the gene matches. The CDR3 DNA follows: TGTGCCAGCACCATGGATAGGGACAGGATCTCCCAGCCCCAGCATTTT. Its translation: CASTMDRDRISQPQHF.

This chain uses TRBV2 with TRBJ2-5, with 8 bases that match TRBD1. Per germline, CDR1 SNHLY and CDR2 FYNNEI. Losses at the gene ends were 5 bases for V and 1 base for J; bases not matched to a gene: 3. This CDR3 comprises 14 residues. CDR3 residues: CASSYRGFQETQYF. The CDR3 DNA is TGTGCCAGCAGTTACAGGGGGTTCCAAGAGACCCAGTACTTC. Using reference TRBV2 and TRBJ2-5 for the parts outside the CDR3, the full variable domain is EPEVTQTPSHQVTQMGQEVILRCVPISNHLYFYWYRQILGQKVEFLVSFYNNEISEKSEIFDDQFSVERPDGSNFTLKIRSTKLEDSAMYFCASSYRGFQETQYFGPGTRLLVL.

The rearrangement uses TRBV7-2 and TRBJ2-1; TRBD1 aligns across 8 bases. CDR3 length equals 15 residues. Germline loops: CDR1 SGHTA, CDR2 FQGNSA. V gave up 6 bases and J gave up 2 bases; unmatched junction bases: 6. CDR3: CASSFSGGPYNEQFF. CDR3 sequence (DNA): TGTGCCAGCAGTTTTTCAGGGGGCCCCTACAATGAGCAGTTCTTC.

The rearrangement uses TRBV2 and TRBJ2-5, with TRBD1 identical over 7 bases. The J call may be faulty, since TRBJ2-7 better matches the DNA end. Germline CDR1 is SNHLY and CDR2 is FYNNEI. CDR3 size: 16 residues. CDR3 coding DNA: TGTGCCAGCAGTGAAGGACCAGGCCAGGGGGCCTACGAGCAGTACTTC. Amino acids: CASSEGPGQGAYEQYF.